These 9 T cell receptor beta chains originate from one sample sequenced in a study of CD8+ T cells in alopecia areata. cDNA prepared by RNA extraction and subsequent reverse transcription served as the template for sequencing. Produced via immunoSEQ multiplex PCR; TCRdb's table is partial and in-frame only. The table includes 140,000 to 150,000 clones, 45% to 60% detected once. The treatment denotes: oral pan-JAK inhibitor, 5-10 mg twice daily. This sample comprised CD8+ T cells sorted from blood, obtained at week 4, from a patient treated with tofacitinib. The receptors here all came from a human donor with alopecia areata.

The gene calls are TRBV14 and TRBJ2-1; D gene uncertain. From germline, CDR1 is SGHDN and CDR2 FVKESK. V lost 3 bases, J lost 1 base, and 1 base lay in between. The CDR3 is 12 amino acids. CDR3 nucleotides: TGTGCCAGCAGCCAGTCCTACAATGAGCAGTTCTTC. Translation: CASSQSYNEQFF.

The chain couples TRBV6-5 to TRBJ1-1; D is unresolved. This CDR3 spans 12 amino acids. Trimming removed 5 bases from V and 8 bases from J, with 12 bases in between. CDR1 MNHEY and CDR2 SVGAGI come from the germline V gene. The CDR3 nucleotides read TGTGCCAGCAGTACCCTAGACTTAGAAGCTTTCTTT. Protein: CASSTLDLEAFF.

A few counts support this clone. The rearrangement links TRBV7-8 to TRBJ2-5; 14 bases line up with TRBD2. V dropped 4 bases and J dropped 1; count of bases not matched to a gene: 5. Germline V gene lookup returns CDR1 SGHVS and CDR2 FQNEAQ. The CDR3 sequence is 17 residues long. CDR3: CASSSGLAGGLQETQYF. The DNA of the CDR3 is TGTGCCAGCAGCTCTGGACTAGCGGGGGGCCTCCAAGAGACCCAGTACTTC.

This clone was seen a handful of times. The rearrangement joins TRBV6-4 to TRBJ2-3, with 8 nucleotides matching TRBD2. Germline values: CDR1 MRHNA, CDR2 SNTAGT. There are 14 residues in the CDR3. V lost 5 bases to trimming and J lost 1 base; unmatched junction nucleotides: 2. CDR3 in amino acids: CASSFSGGTDTQYF. CDR3 nucleotides: TGTGCCAGCAGTTTTAGCGGGGGCACAGATACGCAGTATTTT.

This clone was counted a few times. This chain uses TRBV29-1 with TRBJ2-2; D gene ambiguous. The CDR3 is 12 amino acids. Germline CDR1 and CDR2: SQVTM and ANQGSEA. The V gene lost 2 bases and the J gene lost 4 bases, with 5 bases spanning the gap. DNA of the CDR3: TGCAGCGTTGAATTGGGCACCGGGGAGCTGTTTTTT. The encoded protein is CSVELGTGELFF.

The gene calls are TRBV30 and TRBJ1-3; no definite D call. This CDR3 is 14 amino acids long. Trimming removed 0 bases at V and 0 bases at J, with 6 bases between. The germline V gene has CDR1 GTSNPN and CDR2 SVGIG (reference sequence). In nucleotides, the CDR3 is TGTGCCTGGAGTGTACCTGGCTCTGGAAACACCATATATTTT. It codes for CAWSVPGSGNTIYF.

The rearrangement links TRBV4-1 to TRBJ2-1, with 10 bases lining up with TRBD2. Germline V CDR1 and CDR2: MGHRA, YSYEKL. V lost 5 bases, J lost 3 bases, and 7 bases stayed unmatched. This CDR3 comprises 16 residues. The DNA of the CDR3 is TGCGCCAGCAGCTCCCCTCTAGCGGGGGACTACAATGAGCAGTTCTTC. This codes for CASSSPLAGDYNEQFF.

The chain uses TRBV13 and TRBJ2-3, with D possibly being TRBD1 (6 bases). V gave up 5 bases and J gave up 3 bases, with 18 bases separating them. The CDR3 has 16 amino acids. The germline CDR1 and CDR2 sequences are PRHDT and FYEKMQ (reference sequence). CDR3 sequence reads: CASSPSQGLTTDTQYF. The CDR3 region has the DNA TGTGCCAGCAGCCCGTCACAGGGCCTAACGACAGATACGCAGTATTTT.

Only a few counts were recorded for this clone. The chain uses TRBV7-3 and TRBJ2-2, with D maybe TRBD2 (5 bases). V was shortened by 5 bases and J by 6 bases, with 13 bases between the two germline ends. CDR1 SGHTA and CDR2 FQGTGA come from the germline V gene. There are 14 residues in the CDR3. CDR3 residues: CASSPWTGAGELFF. The CDR3 coding sequence is TGTGCCAGCAGCCCTTGGACCGGGGCCGGGGAGCTGTTTTTT.